Below, 21 T cell receptor beta chains from the same sample are listed, as sequenced in a study of PD-L1 blockade in urothelial cancer. Regarding time point: pretreatment peripheral blood. TCRdb's copy holds only in-frame clones and misses some; the assay was immunoSEQ multiplex PCR. The table includes 60,000 to 70,000 clones, 81% detected once. Sample: PBMCs, taken around atezolizumab (anti-PD-L1) treatment. The receptors stem from a man aged 70-80 years with urothelial cancer.

The J gene is TRBJ1-5, the V gene TRBV19; TRBD1 might be the D (6 bases). Trimming shortened V by 7 bases and J by 5 bases, and 15 bases separated the two germline ends. The germline V gene encodes CDR1 LNHDA and CDR2 SQIVND (reference sequence). This CDR3 has 14 residues. The CDR3 here is CASTSMDSYQPQHF. The CDR3 DNA sequence: TGTGCCAGTACTTCCATGGACAGCTATCAGCCCCAGCATTTT.

The V gene is TRBV5-4, the J gene TRBJ1-1, with TRBD1 matching over 11 bases. The CDR3 length is 15 residues. V shed 2 bases, J shed 1 base, and the junction held 1 base outside the gene matches. From germline, CDR1 is SGHNT and CDR2 YYREEE (reference sequence). The CDR3 nucleotides read TGTGCCAGCAGCTTAGGGACAGGGGGGAACACTGAAGCTTTCTTT. Amino acids: CASSLGTGGNTEAFF.

The genes are TRBV25-1 and TRBJ2-1; TRBD1 matches at 8 bases. The V gene end was trimmed by 6 bases and the J gene end by 6 bases; junction bases not matched to a gene: 7. The CDR3 runs 14 residues. Per germline, CDR1 MGHDK and CDR2 SYGVNS. As DNA, the CDR3 is TGTGCCAGCAGACGACAGGGGTCTCTCAATGAGCAGTTCTTC. This encodes CASRRQGSLNEQFF.

This chain links TRBV28 with TRBJ2-2; the match to TRBD1 covers 10 bases. The CDR3 is 16 amino acids. V shed 5 bases and J 3 bases; nucleotides not matched to a gene: 6. CDR1 and CDR2 from the germline V gene are MDHEN and SYDVKM. The CDR3 reads CASSARDRGYTGELFF. In DNA, the CDR3 is TGTGCCAGCAGTGCGCGGGACAGGGGATACACCGGGGAGCTGTTTTTT.

V and J are TRBV27 and TRBJ1-2, with 7 bases matching TRBD1. The junction had 7 bases not matched to a gene; V was cut back by 5 bases and J by 4 bases. Germline values: CDR1 MNHEY, CDR2 SMNVEV (reference sequence). The CDR3 runs to 14 residues. In nucleotides, the CDR3 is TGTGCCAGCAGTACAACAGGGGCGATCTATGGCTACACCTTC. Protein sequence: CASSTTGAIYGYTF.

The rearrangement uses TRBV29-1 and TRBJ2-1, with a possible D match to TRBD2 (6 bases). CDR3 size: 14 residues. V lost 5 bases, J lost 10 bases, and 21 bases lay in between. Per germline, CDR1 SQVTM and CDR2 ANQGSEA. Written as DNA, the CDR3 is TGCAGCGTTTGGCGGGGCACCCCTCTACGGGAGCAGTTCTTC. This encodes CSVWRGTPLREQFF.

This CDR3 is CASSENGRSETQYF. The CDR3 DNA reads TGTGCCAGCAGTGAAAACGGGAGGTCAGAGACCCAGTACTTC. The chain combines TRBV2 with TRBJ2-5; 7 bases line up with TRBD2. Germline CDR1 SNHLY, CDR2 FYNNEI. V lost 2 bases and J lost 4; bases outside the gene matches: 4. The CDR3 totals 14 residues.

The chain joins TRBV30 to TRBJ1-5; D is undetermined. The CDR3 length is 12 residues. Trimming left V 2 bases short and J 6 bases short, with 8 bases between. CDR1 and CDR2 from the germline V gene are GTSNPN and SVGIG (reference sequence). DNA of the CDR3: TGTGCCTGGAGTAGGAGAGGTCAGCCCCAGCATTTT. Translation gives CAWSRRGQPQHF.

The count of this clone is one. The V gene is TRBV18, the J gene TRBJ2-1, with 13 positions matching TRBD2. This CDR3 is 17 amino acids long. V shed 3 bases, J shed 10 bases, and the junction held 12 bases outside the gene matches. Germline-derived CDR1 and CDR2 are KGHSH and LQKENI. The CDR3 is CASSPYTGTSGKGEQFF. CDR3 coding DNA: TGTGCCAGCTCACCCTATACCGGGACTAGCGGGAAGGGGGAGCAGTTCTTC.

Written as DNA, the CDR3 is TGTGCCAGCAGTAAAACAGGGGTGTCCAACTATGGCTACACCTTC. Its translation is CASSKTGVSNYGYTF. J is TRBJ1-2 and V is TRBV6-5; 7 nucleotides match TRBD1. V shed 5 bases, J shed 2 bases, and the junction held 8 bases outside the gene matches. The CDR3 is made up of 15 amino acids. Germline V lookup: CDR1 MNHEY, CDR2 SVGAGI.

CDR3 amino acids: CASRPPDSSNEQFF. In nucleotides, the CDR3 is TGTGCCTCACGCCCGCCCGACAGTAGCAATGAGCAGTTCTTC. The chain couples TRBV2 to TRBJ2-1; perhaps TRBD1 as D (5 bases). The CDR3 spans 14 residues. V was clipped by 11 bases and J by 6 bases, with 20 bases between them. CDR1 and CDR2 (germline): SNHLY, FYNNEI.

The chain has TRBV12-2 and TRBJ1-1. TRBV12-2 is a pseudogene locus. The CDR3 is made up of 18 amino acids. The CDR3 DNA sequence: TGTGCAAGTCGCTTAGCGGCGGGGGGAGTAAAGTGGGCCACTGAAGCTTTCTTT. It translates to CASRLAAGGVKWATEAFF.

This clone was seen a handful of times. The gene calls are TRBV30 and TRBJ2-7; 11 bases are shared with TRBD2. Germline assignment: CDR1 GTSNPN and CDR2 SVGIG (reference sequence). The CDR3 totals 23 residues. V shed 5 bases, J shed 7 bases, and the junction held 37 bases outside the gene matches. The CDR3 DNA is TGTGCCTGGGGGGGGAAGGGGGCAGGGAGAGGGCTAGCGGGAGGTCCGTACAGGAGTGAGCAGTACTTC. Amino acids: CAWGGKGAGRGLAGGPYRSEQYF.

The chain is built from TRBV7-3 and TRBJ2-1; 9 bases are shared with TRBD2. Germline V gives CDR1 SGHTA, CDR2 FQGTGA. V gave up 1 base and J gave up 5 bases; unmatched junction bases: 9. This CDR3 has 17 amino acids. The CDR3 sequence is CASSLKGRASGDNEQFF. The CDR3, as DNA: TGTGCCAGCAGCTTAAAAGGTCGGGCTAGCGGGGACAATGAGCAGTTCTTC.

V usage is TRBV10-3 and J usage is TRBJ1-2, with a weak D call TRBD1 (5 bases). This CDR3 region has 13 residues. Between the trimmed V and J ends, which lost 2 bases and 2 bases, there was a span of 6 bases. The germline CDR1 and CDR2 sequences are ENHRY and SYGVKD. CDR3: CAISEGGNYGYTF. The CDR3 nucleotides read TGTGCCATCAGTGAGGGGGGGAACTATGGCTACACCTTC.

The J gene is TRBJ2-7, the V gene TRBV6-1, with TRBD2 matching over 10 bases. The germline CDR1 and CDR2 sequences are MNHNS and SASEGT. V shed 5 bases and J 3 bases; nucleotides not matched to a gene: 7. The length of the CDR3 is 15 residues. The CDR3 is CASSNPGLAIYEQYF. CDR3 coding DNA: TGTGCCAGCAGTAACCCGGGACTAGCGATCTACGAGCAGTACTTC.

The gene calls are TRBV4-1 and TRBJ2-5, with D possibly being TRBD2 (6 bases). Trimming cost V 1 base and J 5 bases, with 14 bases left between them. CDR1 and CDR2 (germline): MGHRA, YSYEKL. This CDR3 is 15 amino acids long. The CDR3: CASSQVKVRGETQYF. CDR3 in DNA: TGCGCCAGCAGCCAAGTCAAAGTCCGGGGGGAGACCCAGTACTTC.

The CDR3 bases are TGCGCCAGCAGCTTGGTTGGACTAGCGGAGATTCAGTACTTC. Translated, it gives CASSLVGLAEIQYF. The V gene is TRBV5-1, the J gene TRBJ2-4, with 10 bases that match TRBD2. Germline values: CDR1 SGHRS, CDR2 YFSETQ. J was trimmed by 10 bases and V by 0 bases; bases with no gene match: 4. This CDR3 is built from 14 residues.

This clone was detected a few times. The rearrangement uses TRBV2 and TRBJ2-7; D call uncertain. Germline CDR1 SNHLY, CDR2 FYNNEI. Between the trimmed V and J ends, which lost 2 bases and 5 bases, there was a span of 7 bases. This CDR3 has 12 residues. CDR3 DNA sequence: TGTGCCAGCAGTGAAATGGGCCACGAGCAGTACTTC. Its translation: CASSEMGHEQYF.

V is TRBV28 and J is TRBJ1-2, with 8 bases that match TRBD1. J was trimmed by 8 bases and V by 2 bases; bases with no gene match: 13. Germline V gives CDR1 MDHEN, CDR2 SYDVKM. The CDR3 is 16 amino acids. The CDR3: CASSLLAGAGGRGYTF. The CDR3 region has the DNA TGTGCCAGCAGTTTACTGGCTGGGGCAGGGGGCAGGGGCTACACCTTC.

V usage is TRBV14 and J usage is TRBJ2-5; maybe TRBD2 (5 bases). The CDR3 covers 19 residues. The V end lost 2 bases, the J end lost 5 bases, and 27 bases lay between the germline ends. Germline CDR1 SGHDN, CDR2 FVKESK. The CDR3 loop is CASSQSGRGYQTRGETQYF. The CDR3 DNA is TGTGCCAGCAGCCAATCCGGACGGGGATACCAAACCCGTGGCGAGACCCAGTACTTC.